Below, 32 T cell receptor beta chains from the same sample are listed, as sequenced in a study of human T cells and chemical hapten exposure. Each CDR3 protein gets one entry after TCRdb re-called the RACE reads with MiXCR. Of under 120,000 distinct CDR3 sequences in the sample, roughly 9.6% were seen once. Time point of the sample: patch test 1, 2 weeks after DPC sensitization. The treatment was: therapeutic diphenylcyclopropenone sensitization with weekly scalp DPC. Sequencing used whole blood, obtained in connection with sensitization to the hapten diphenylcyclopropenone (DPC). The receptors stem from a woman between 35 and 50 years old with alopecia areata. Some clones in this sample may be carry-over from other donors' samples.

This clonotype was counted at least ten times. This chain links TRBV7-2 with TRBJ2-3; maybe TRBD1 (7 bases). This CDR3 has 15 residues. CDR1 is SGHTA and CDR2 is FQGNSA in the germline V gene. V dropped 5 bases and J dropped 2 bases, with 14 bases sitting between them. CDR3 sequence: CASSRGTEYTDTQYF. The CDR3 coding sequence is TGTGCCAGCAGCCGCGGGACAGAGTACACAGATACGCAGTATTTT.

The chain combines TRBV27 with TRBJ2-6; D unclear. The CDR3 has 17 amino acids. V lost 7 bases to trimming and J lost 4 bases, with 20 bases between them. Germline V CDR1 and CDR2: MNHEY, SMNVEV (reference sequence). The CDR3 nucleotides are TGTGCCAGCATTTCCTATCTGGACCCTACGGGGGCCAACGTCCTGACTTTC. Its protein is CASISYLDPTGANVLTF. The whole variable domain, filled in from reference TRBV27 and TRBJ2-6, reads EAQVTQNPRYLITVTGKKLTVTCSQNMNHEYMSWYRQDPGLGLRQIYYSMNVEVTDKGDVPEGYKVSRKEKRNFPLILESPSPNQTSLYFCASISYLDPTGANVLTFGAGSRLTVL.

The sample holds many counts of this clonotype. The rearrangement joins TRBV7-9 to TRBJ2-3; 7 positions match TRBD1. The CDR3 covers 14 residues. The germline V gene encodes CDR1 SEHNR and CDR2 FQNEAQ (reference sequence). V was clipped by 4 bases and J by 1 base; unmatched bases: 2. The CDR3 here is CASSWGTGTDTQYF. The CDR3 DNA reads as TGTGCCAGCAGCTGGGGGACAGGCACAGATACGCAGTATTTT.

There are a few counts of this clonotype. The chain links TRBV28 to TRBJ2-7; D not resolved. The CDR3 covers 15 residues. Trimming removed 4 bases at V and 4 bases at J, with 17 bases between. The germline gives CDR1 MDHEN, CDR2 SYDVKM. In nucleotides, the CDR3 is TGTGCCAGCAGTTCCTCGGCTGGAGTACGGTACGAGCAGTACTTC. Protein: CASSSSAGVRYEQYF.

This rearrangement joins TRBV7-2 to TRBJ2-3; TRBD2 agrees at 10 bases. CDR1 and CDR2 from the germline V gene are SGHTA and FQGNSA. The CDR3 covers 16 residues. V was clipped by 5 bases and J by 4 bases; unmatched bases: 9. CDR3 in DNA: TGTGCCAGCAGCACCATAGCGGGGGGCCCCGCAGATACGCAGTATTTT. It yields the protein CASSTIAGGPADTQYF.

The chain has TRBV4-1 and TRBJ2-3; 9 bases fit TRBD2. The CDR3 consists of 16 residues. Per germline, CDR1 MGHRA and CDR2 YSYEKL. The V gene end was trimmed by 2 bases and the J gene end by 2 bases; junction bases not matched to a gene: 5. This CDR3 is CASSQPGLASTDTQYF. The CDR3 nucleotides are TGCGCCAGCAGCCAACCGGGACTAGCTTCCACAGATACGCAGTATTTT.

There are many counts of this clonotype. V usage is TRBV6-1 and J usage is TRBJ2-1, with D perhaps assigned TRBD1 or TRBD2 (5 bases each). CDR1 and CDR2 from the germline V gene are MNHNS and SASEGT. The CDR3 sequence is 14 residues long. Trimming took off 6 bases at V and 6 bases at J, with 15 bases between the two ends. The CDR3 loop reads CASSLGDLINEQFF. The CDR3 DNA sequence: TGTGCCAGCAGCCTGGGGGACCTAATCAATGAGCAGTTCTTC.

This sequence joins TRBV5-4 and TRBJ2-7; 7 bases map to TRBD2. The CDR3 totals 15 residues. Germline V gives CDR1 SGHNT, CDR2 YYREEE (reference sequence). V gave up 2 bases and J gave up 6 bases; unmatched junction bases: 11. The CDR3 is CASSFSGSGVPEQYF. The CDR3 nucleotides are TGTGCCAGCAGCTTTTCGGGAAGCGGGGTCCCCGAGCAGTACTTC.

This clonotype was detected a few times. The chain employs TRBV5-4 and TRBJ2-5; D not resolved. CDR1 is SGHNT and CDR2 is YYREEE in the germline V gene (reference sequence). The CDR3 runs to 15 residues. The V end was cut by 1 base, the J end by 1 base, with 11 bases between. CDR3 in DNA: TGTGCCAGCAGCTTGAGCGTCTTACCCCAAGAGACCCAGTACTTC. Its protein product is CASSLSVLPQETQYF.

There are a few counts of this clonotype. The V and J genes are TRBV14 and TRBJ1-4, with 8 bases aligning to TRBD1. Germline CDR1 is SGHDN and CDR2 is FVKESK. V shed 4 bases and J 8 bases; nucleotides not matched to a gene: 9. This CDR3 region has 15 residues. The CDR3 reads CASSPRTGRSEKLFF. The DNA of the CDR3 is TGTGCCAGCAGCCCCCGGACAGGGAGGAGCGAAAAACTGTTTTTT. The complete variable domain, with remaining parts taken from reference TRBV14 and TRBJ1-4, reads EAGVTQFPSHSVIEKGQTVTLRCDPISGHDNLYWYRRVMGKEIKFLLHFVKESKQDESGMPNNRFLAERTGGTYSTLKVQPAELEDSGVYFCASSPRTGRSEKLFFGSGTQLSVL.

This clonotype was found a few times. The chain is built from TRBV7-2 and TRBJ2-7; 12 bases are a match to TRBD2. Germline assignment: CDR1 SGHTA and CDR2 FQGNSA. The CDR3 loop spans 15 amino acids. Losses at the gene ends were 4 bases for V and 7 bases for J; bases not matched to a gene: 8. The CDR3 DNA follows: TGTGCCAGCAGCTCCCGACTAGCGGGAGAAAGAGAGCAGTACTTC. As protein: CASSSRLAGEREQYF.

This rearrangement joins TRBV20-1 to TRBJ2-7; D might be TRBD1 or TRBD2, each matching 6 bases. Germline lookup yields CDR1 DFQATT and CDR2 SNEGSKA (reference sequence). The CDR3 spans 14 residues. Trimming pared 5 bases from V and 7 bases from J, leaving 21 bases between. CDR3 sequence reads: CSALFRGPGREQYF. CDR3 DNA sequence: TGCAGTGCTCTCTTCCGGGGGCCCGGTCGGGAGCAGTACTTC.

This clonotype was counted ten times or more. The chain combines TRBV11-2 with TRBJ2-5; D gene ambiguous. This CDR3 contains 16 residues. From germline, CDR1 is SGHAT and CDR2 FQNNGV. V lost 0 bases and J lost 7, with 18 bases in between. CDR3 nucleotide sequence: TGTGCCAGCAGCTTAGATTATCGTCGCCGCGAATTGACCCAGTACTTC. Translating it yields CASSLDYRRRELTQYF.

This clonotype appeared many times. The junction does not match germline at one end; this may be a read error. V and J are TRBV7-9 and TRBJ1-3; D is ambiguous. Germline CDR1 and CDR2: SEHNR and FQNEAQ (reference sequence). The CDR3 loop spans 14 amino acids. The CDR3 sequence: CASSREATGNTIYF. The CDR3 region has the DNA TGTGCCAGCTCCCGAGAGGCGACTGGCAACACCATATATTTT.

The sample holds a few counts of this clonotype. V gene TRBV9 combines with J gene TRBJ2-1; D remains ambiguous. This CDR3 is built from 15 residues. Trimming left V 4 bases short and J 0 bases short, with 11 bases between. Germline V gene lookup returns CDR1 SGDLS and CDR2 YYNGEE. Here the CDR3 DNA reads TGTGCCAGCAGCCCTGACATAAGCTCCTACAATGAGCAGTTCTTC. This gives the protein CASSPDISSYNEQFF.

The CDR3 coding sequence is TGTGCCAGCAGCCGCCAGGGACAGGGGAAGGGTACGCAGTATTTT. Its translation is CASSRQGQGKGTQYF. The chain employs TRBV7-2 and TRBJ2-3; 10 nucleotides agree with TRBD1. The CDR3 length is 15 residues. V lost 5 bases and J lost 8; bases outside the gene matches: 10. In germline, CDR1 is SGHTA, CDR2 FQGNSA.

This clonotype was counted between two and nine times. J is TRBJ2-7 and V is TRBV6-5, with D possibly TRBD1 on 6 matching bases. V shed 6 bases and J shed 5 bases, with 14 bases lying between them. The CDR3 extends over 13 amino acids. Per germline, CDR1 MNHEY and CDR2 SVGAGI. CDR3 sequence reads: CASRLPTGNEQYF. CDR3 DNA: TGTGCCAGCAGGCTCCCTACAGGGAACGAGCAGTACTTC.

This clonotype was observed a handful of times. The chain has TRBV7-9 and TRBJ1-1; perhaps TRBD1 as D (5 bases). Deletions cut 3 bases from V and 6 bases from J, with 11 bases between. Germline V gives CDR1 SEHNR, CDR2 FQNEAQ (reference sequence). The CDR3 consists of 13 residues. The CDR3 DNA sequence: TGTGCCAGCAGCTTGTCACAGGCCTCTGAAGCTTTCTTT. Translated, it gives CASSLSQASEAFF.

The chain combines TRBV20-1 with TRBJ2-5, with 12 bases that match TRBD2. The CDR3 sequence is 18 residues long. Trimming cost V 4 bases and J 0 bases; bases outside gene matches: 12. Germline-derived CDR1 and CDR2 are DFQATT and SNEGSKA (reference sequence). The CDR3 loop reads CSANEGLAGRLYQETQYF. For the CDR3, the DNA is TGCAGTGCTAACGAAGGACTAGCGGGGCGACTATACCAAGAGACCCAGTACTTC.

The chain recombines TRBV7-9 with TRBJ2-3; D is uncertain. CDR1 and CDR2 (germline): SEHNR, FQNEAQ (reference sequence). Trimming cost V 5 bases and J 2 bases, with 11 bases left between them. The CDR3 runs to 14 residues. CDR3 loop: CASSLGLTTDTQYF. CDR3 sequence (DNA): TGTGCCAGCAGCCTCGGTCTGACCACAGATACGCAGTATTTT. Combining the CDR3 with reference TRBV7-9 and TRBJ2-3 gives the whole variable domain DTGVSQNPRHKITKRGQNVTFRCDPISEHNRLYWYRQTLGQGPEFLTYFQNEAQLEKSRLLSDRFSAERPKGSFSTLEIQRTEQGDSAMYLCASSLGLTTDTQYFGPGTRLTVL.

This clonotype was recorded many times. The chain combines TRBV12-3 or TRBV12-4 with TRBJ2-2; TRBD2 matches 11 bases. CDR3 length: 18 residues. Trimming removed 6 bases from V and 5 bases from J; junction bases left unmatched: 14. CDR3 sequence (DNA): TGTGCCAGCAGGCCACGAGGACTAGCGGGCCCGAGGACCGGGGAGCTGTTTTTT. As protein: CASRPRGLAGPRTGELFF.

The chain recombines TRBV6-2 or TRBV6-3 with TRBJ1-2, with TRBD1 identical over 9 bases. The CDR3 extends over 16 amino acids. J was trimmed by 6 bases and V by 3 bases; bases with no gene match: 11. Germline CDR1 is MNHEY and CDR2 is SVGEGT. The CDR3: CASSYPSGTGPHGYTF. The CDR3 bases are TGTGCCAGCAGTTATCCCTCTGGGACAGGGCCGCATGGCTACACCTTC.

Here the CDR3 reads CASNPTGTASYEQYF. The CDR3 DNA reads as TGTGCCAGCAACCCGACCGGGACAGCATCCTACGAGCAGTACTTC. The V and J genes are TRBV28 and TRBJ2-7; TRBD1 matches 7 bases. Germline CDR1 MDHEN, CDR2 SYDVKM. V shed 7 bases and J 1 base; nucleotides not matched to a gene: 10. The CDR3 extends over 15 amino acids.

This clonotype was seen many times. The V and J genes are TRBV18 and TRBJ2-7; D is perhaps TRBD1 (5 bases). Germline CDR1 reads KGHSH; CDR2 reads LQKENI. Trimming took 0 bases from V and 1 from J, leaving 13 bases between them. The CDR3 extends over 16 amino acids. The DNA for the CDR3 is TGTGCCAGCTCACCACCGGACACCCTAGGGTCCTACGAGCAGTACTTC. This encodes CASSPPDTLGSYEQYF.

This clonotype was seen a few times. V and J are TRBV19 and TRBJ1-2; tentative D call: TRBD1 (6 bases). The V and J ends lost 2 bases and 6 bases respectively, with 16 bases between them. Germline loops: CDR1 LNHDA, CDR2 SQIVND (reference sequence). The CDR3 is 15 residues long. CDR3 sequence: CASSISPPAGDGYTF. DNA for the CDR3: TGTGCCAGTAGTATATCCCCCCCTGCAGGGGATGGCTACACCTTC.

Many counts were recorded for this clonotype. The J gene is TRBJ2-3, the V gene TRBV3-1, with 9 bases fitting TRBD2. This CDR3 comprises 15 residues. Germline-derived CDR1 and CDR2 are LGHDT and YNNKEL (reference sequence). V shed 0 bases, J shed 4 bases, and the junction held 2 bases outside the gene matches. CDR3 residues: CASSQERGGPDTQYF. The CDR3 DNA is TGTGCCAGCAGCCAAGAGCGGGGGGGTCCAGATACGCAGTATTTT.

This clonotype was observed at least ten times. The chain employs TRBV24-1 and TRBJ2-1; 10 bases are shared with TRBD2. The ends lost 1 base at V and 8 bases at J; junction bases unmatched: 7. This CDR3 has 16 amino acids. Germline loops: CDR1 KGHDR, CDR2 SFDVKD. CDR3 sequence reads: CATSDFRSGRAYEQFF. The CDR3 DNA follows: TGTGCCACCAGTGATTTTAGGAGCGGGAGGGCCTATGAGCAGTTCTTC.

This clonotype was seen only a few times. The chain couples TRBV6-5 to TRBJ2-7; 8 nucleotides match TRBD1. V lost 6 bases to trimming and J lost 2 bases; unmatched junction nucleotides: 0. Germline assignment: CDR1 MNHEY and CDR2 SVGAGI. The length of the CDR3 is 12 residues. The CDR3 sequence is CASRGQAYEQYF. In DNA form, the CDR3 reads TGTGCCAGCAGGGGACAGGCCTACGAGCAGTACTTC.

This chain joins TRBV29-1 and TRBJ1-3; no firm D call. Germline CDR1 SQVTM, CDR2 ANQGSEA. This CDR3 contains 14 residues. V gave up 7 bases and J gave up 0 bases, with 13 bases separating them. CDR3 residues: CSAQRSTSGNTIYF. DNA of the CDR3: TGCAGCGCCCAACGGTCGACCTCTGGAAACACCATATATTTT.

This clonotype has only a few counts. The CDR3 nucleotides are TGTGCCAGCAGCCCCGACTTGAGCACAGATACGCAGTATTTT. Translating it yields CASSPDLSTDTQYF. J is TRBJ2-3 and V is TRBV7-9, with D uncertain. From germline, CDR1 is SEHNR and CDR2 FQNEAQ (reference sequence). This CDR3 comprises 14 residues. V was clipped by 5 bases and J by 0 bases, with 9 bases between them.

This clonotype was seen a few times. V is TRBV6-1 and J is TRBJ2-1; 11 bases agree with TRBD2. CDR3 length equals 16 residues. V dropped 8 bases and J dropped 0; count of bases not matched to a gene: 6. In germline, CDR1 is MNHNS, CDR2 SASEGT. In nucleotides, the CDR3 is TGTGCCAGCTTGTCTAGCGGGAGGAGCTCCTACAATGAGCAGTTCTTC. This translates into CASLSSGRSSYNEQFF.

The genes are TRBV3-1 and TRBJ2-1; D is possibly TRBD1 (5 bases). The CDR3 runs 14 residues. V lost 4 bases and J lost 12, with 19 bases in between. Per germline, CDR1 LGHDT and CDR2 YNNKEL (reference sequence). The chain's CDR3 is CASSPPGRPAGQFF. DNA of the CDR3: TGTGCCAGCAGCCCCCCAGGGCGCCCCGCTGGGCAGTTCTTC.